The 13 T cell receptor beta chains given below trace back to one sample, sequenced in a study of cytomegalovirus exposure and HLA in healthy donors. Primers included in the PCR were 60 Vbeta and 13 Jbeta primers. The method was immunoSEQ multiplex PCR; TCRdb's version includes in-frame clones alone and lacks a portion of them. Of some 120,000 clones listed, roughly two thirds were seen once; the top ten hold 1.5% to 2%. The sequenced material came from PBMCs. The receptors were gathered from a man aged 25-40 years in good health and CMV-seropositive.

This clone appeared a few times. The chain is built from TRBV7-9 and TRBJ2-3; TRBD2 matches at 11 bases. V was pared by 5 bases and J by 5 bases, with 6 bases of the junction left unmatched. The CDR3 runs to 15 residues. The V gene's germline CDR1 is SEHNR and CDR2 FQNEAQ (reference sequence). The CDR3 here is CASSPRLAGKDTQYF. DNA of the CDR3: TGTGCCAGCAGCCCCCGACTAGCGGGAAAAGATACGCAGTATTTT. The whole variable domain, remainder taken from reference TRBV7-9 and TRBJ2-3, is DTGVSQNPRHKITKRGQNVTFRCDPISEHNRLYWYRQTLGQGPEFLTYFQNEAQLEKSRLLSDRFSAERPKGSFSTLEIQRTEQGDSAMYLCASSPRLAGKDTQYFGPGTRLTVL.

The CDR3 nucleotides are TGCGCCAGCAGCCAAGGGGGGACAGGGTTCGCCTACGAGCAGTACTTC. This codes for CASSQGGTGFAYEQYF. The rearrangement links TRBV4-3 to TRBJ2-7; 9 positions agree with TRBD1. Germline V CDR1 and CDR2: LGHNA, YSLEER. Trimming removed 1 base from V and 2 bases from J; junction bases left unmatched: 6. CDR3 length: 16 residues.

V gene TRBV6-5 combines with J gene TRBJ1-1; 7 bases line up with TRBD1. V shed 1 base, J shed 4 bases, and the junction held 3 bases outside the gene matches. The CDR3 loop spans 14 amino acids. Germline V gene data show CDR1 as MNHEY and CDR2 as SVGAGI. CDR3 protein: CASSYYRGLTEAFF. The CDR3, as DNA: TGTGCCAGCAGTTACTACAGGGGACTCACTGAAGCTTTCTTT.

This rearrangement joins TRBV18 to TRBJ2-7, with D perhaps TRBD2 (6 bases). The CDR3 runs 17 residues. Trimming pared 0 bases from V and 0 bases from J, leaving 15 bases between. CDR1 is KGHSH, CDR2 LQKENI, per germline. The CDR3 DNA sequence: TGTGCCAGCTCACCACCGTCCGGCGGGGCGAGCTCCTACGAGCAGTACTTC. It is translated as CASSPPSGGASSYEQYF.

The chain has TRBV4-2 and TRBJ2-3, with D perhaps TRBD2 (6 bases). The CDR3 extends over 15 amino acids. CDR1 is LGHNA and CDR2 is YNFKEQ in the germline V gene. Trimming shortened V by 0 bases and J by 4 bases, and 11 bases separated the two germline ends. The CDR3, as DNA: TGTGCCAGCAGCCAAGAAATTGGGGGGTCAGATACGCAGTATTTT. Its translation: CASSQEIGGSDTQYF.

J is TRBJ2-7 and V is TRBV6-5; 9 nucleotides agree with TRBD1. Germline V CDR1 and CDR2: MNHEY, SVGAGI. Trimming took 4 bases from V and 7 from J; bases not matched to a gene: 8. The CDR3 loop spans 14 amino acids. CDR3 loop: CASSSGTGLGEQYF. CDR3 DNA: TGTGCCAGCAGTTCCGGGACAGGGCTTGGGGAGCAGTACTTC.

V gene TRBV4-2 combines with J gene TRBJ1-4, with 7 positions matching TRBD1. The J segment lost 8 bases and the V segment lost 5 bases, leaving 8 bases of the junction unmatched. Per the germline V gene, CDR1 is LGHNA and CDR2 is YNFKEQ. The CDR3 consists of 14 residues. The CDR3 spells CASSSSGTEEKLFF. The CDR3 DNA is TGTGCCAGCAGCTCCTCCGGGACAGAGGAAAAACTGTTTTTT.

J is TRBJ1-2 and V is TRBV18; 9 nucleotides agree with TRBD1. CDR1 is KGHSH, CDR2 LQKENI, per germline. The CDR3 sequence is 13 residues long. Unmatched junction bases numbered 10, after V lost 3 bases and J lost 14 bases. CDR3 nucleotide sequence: TGTGCCAGCTCACCTGACAGGGGGTTTATTCCGACCTTC. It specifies CASSPDRGFIPTF.

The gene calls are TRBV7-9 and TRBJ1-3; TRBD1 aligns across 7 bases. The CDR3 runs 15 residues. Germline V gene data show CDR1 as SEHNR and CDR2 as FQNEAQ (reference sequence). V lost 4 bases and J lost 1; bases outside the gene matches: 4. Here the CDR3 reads CASSSQGQSGNTIYF. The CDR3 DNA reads TGTGCCAGCAGCTCACAGGGGCAATCTGGAAACACCATATATTTT.

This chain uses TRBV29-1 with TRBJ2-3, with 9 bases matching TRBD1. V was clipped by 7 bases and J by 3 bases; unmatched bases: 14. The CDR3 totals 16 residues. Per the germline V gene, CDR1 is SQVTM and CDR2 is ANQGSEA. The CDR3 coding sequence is TGCAGCGCCCCGCGGCGGGACAGGGATGGTACAGATACGCAGTATTTT. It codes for CSAPRRDRDGTDTQYF.

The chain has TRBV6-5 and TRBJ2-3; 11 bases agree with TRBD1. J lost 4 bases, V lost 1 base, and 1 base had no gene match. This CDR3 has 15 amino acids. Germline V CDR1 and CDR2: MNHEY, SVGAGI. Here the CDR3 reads CASSYLGQGADTQYF. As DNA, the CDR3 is TGTGCCAGCAGTTACTTGGGACAGGGGGCAGATACGCAGTATTTT.

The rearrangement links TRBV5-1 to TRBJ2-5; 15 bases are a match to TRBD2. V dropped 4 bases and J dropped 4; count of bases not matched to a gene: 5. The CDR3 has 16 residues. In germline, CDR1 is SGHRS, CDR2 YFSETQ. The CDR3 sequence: CASSRGLAGGPETQYF. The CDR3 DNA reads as TGCGCCAGCAGCAGAGGACTAGCGGGAGGGCCAGAGACCCAGTACTTC.

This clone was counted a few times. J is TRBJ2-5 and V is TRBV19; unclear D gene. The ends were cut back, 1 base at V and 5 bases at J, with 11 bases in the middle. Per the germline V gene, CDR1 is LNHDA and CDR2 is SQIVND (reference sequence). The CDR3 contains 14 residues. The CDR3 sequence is CASSIGAPRETQYF. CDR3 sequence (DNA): TGTGCCAGTAGTATAGGGGCACCACGGGAGACCCAGTACTTC.